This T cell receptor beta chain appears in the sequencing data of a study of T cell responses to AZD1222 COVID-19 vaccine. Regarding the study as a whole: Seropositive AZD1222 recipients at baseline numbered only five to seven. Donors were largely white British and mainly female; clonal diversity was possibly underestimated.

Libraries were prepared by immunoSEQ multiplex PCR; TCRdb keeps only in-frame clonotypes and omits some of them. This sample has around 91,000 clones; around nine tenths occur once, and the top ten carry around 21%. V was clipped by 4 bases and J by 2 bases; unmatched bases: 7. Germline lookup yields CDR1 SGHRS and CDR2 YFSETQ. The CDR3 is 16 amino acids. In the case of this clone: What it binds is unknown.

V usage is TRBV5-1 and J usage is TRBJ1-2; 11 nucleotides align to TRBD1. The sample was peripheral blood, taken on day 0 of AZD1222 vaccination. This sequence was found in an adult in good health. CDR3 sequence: CASSTGTGGGNYGYTF. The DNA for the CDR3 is TGCGCCAGCAGCACCGGGACAGGGGGAGGCAACTATGGCTACACCTTC.